This is a list of T cell receptor beta chains from one sample in a study of graft-versus-host responses after intestinal transplantation. Measured with immunoSEQ multiplex PCR; TCRdb has only the in-frame clones, and not every one. The sample records under 85,000 clones, 90% being singletons. No antigen has been assigned to these receptors. Specimen: unstimulated CD8+ T cells sorted from spleen or lymph node cells, collected before intestinal transplant. These receptors all come from a human donor who received an intestinal transplant. CDR3s leave out the opening cysteine and the closing phenylalanine or tryptophan. The order of the fields is V gene, D gene, J gene, CDR3 protein. A D gene is named only where the DNA matches it firmly.

TRBV5-6	.	TRBJ2-7	ASSFGQGGYEQY
TRBV27	TRBD1	TRBJ1-4	ASTIGDRGRGRLEKLF
TRBV13	.	TRBJ2-1	ASSSGRDTSNEQF
TRBV7-9	TRBD1	TRBJ2-7	ASSTQTGRSYEQY
TRBV7-6	.	TRBJ2-7	ASSLSSGAYEQY
TRBV5-1	TRBD1	TRBJ1-5	ASSLGGQGAQPQH
TRBV6-5	.	TRBJ1-3	ASTGGLGNTIY
TRBV5-8	TRBD2	TRBJ2-7	ASSWATGLAGYEQY
TRBV4-1	.	TRBJ2-5	ASSQGRDYQETQY
TRBV2	TRBD2	TRBJ2-1	ASSPSGVDYEQF
TRBV5-1	TRBD1	TRBJ2-3	ASSLTGGGHTDTQY
TRBV11-2	TRBD1	TRBJ1-2	ASSSPGTARGYT
TRBV7-9	.	TRBJ1-6	ASTNNSPLH
TRBV5-5	.	TRBJ2-1	ASSFVRKDNEQF
TRBV11-2	TRBD2	TRBJ2-7	ASSLHSGGSTYEQY
TRBV5-6	TRBD1	TRBJ2-7	ASSHGTGDFVQY
TRBV4-2	TRBD2	TRBJ2-7	ASSHGGGAYEQY
TRBV4-1	.	TRBJ1-2	ASSQAPFSPPRYYGYT
TRBV5-1	.	TRBJ2-7	ASSLEFGGNEQY
TRBV5-6	.	TRBJ2-2	ASSLQGSGELF
TRBV19	.	TRBJ1-1	ASSSGTMNTEAF
TRBV4-1	TRBD1	TRBJ1-1	ASSQVTGRENTEAF
TRBV4-2	.	TRBJ1-6	ASSQHQDINSPLH
TRBV7-3	.	TRBJ2-1	ASSLGVGDNEQF
TRBV4-1	TRBD1	TRBJ1-3	ASSPRQGAAEAIY
TRBV5-1	TRBD2	TRBJ2-1	ASSVAGGPANEQF
TRBV7-8	TRBD1	TRBJ1-4	ASSLGTENEKLF
TRBV7-9	.	TRBJ1-1	ASSMGGAEAF
TRBV9	.	TRBJ2-7	ASTDNTYEQY
TRBV2	.	TRBJ1-5	ASTLDSSSNQPQH
TRBV19	.	TRBJ1-2	ASTQGFNYGYT
TRBV6-6	.	TRBJ1-1	ASSYQGLS
TRBV19	TRBD1	TRBJ1-2	ASSISPGQGHYGYT
TRBV5-6	TRBD1	TRBJ1-2	ASSPGGNYGYT
TRBV6-5	.	TRBJ1-6	ASSYFESNSPLH
TRBV4-1	TRBD1	TRBJ1-5	ASSQVNTGGGNQPQH
TRBV6-5	.	TRBJ2-7	ASSPGKDGYEQY
TRBV2	.	TRBJ1-2	ASSDMFGGDYGYT
TRBV11-1	TRBD2	TRBJ2-7	ASSSLGSGTTYEQY
TRBV10-2	TRBD1	TRBJ2-7	ASSTGGPSYEQC
TRBV6-5	.	TRBJ2-1	ATTGNNEQF
TRBV27	TRBD2	.	ASSWGSGGYEQY
TRBV6-1	TRBD2	TRBJ2-7	ASSEGGGNYEQY
TRBV5-4	TRBD1	TRBJ2-7	ASSFRQGAYEQY
TRBV6-5	.	TRBJ2-1	ASSDGQLYNEQF
TRBV19	TRBD1	TRBJ1-5	ASSTRDRHIFGNQPQH
TRBV15	TRBD2	TRBJ2-3	ATSRERGGRDTQY
TRBV9	.	TRBJ2-5	ASSVGDFQETQY
TRBV5-6	.	TRBJ1-1	ASSLGEAEAF
TRBV6-5	TRBD1	TRBJ1-6	ASSSGTGHLPLH
TRBV10-1	.	TRBJ1-4	ASSASRDATNEKLF
TRBV27	TRBD1	TRBJ2-1	ASSPDRGFGNEQF
TRBV6-5	.	TRBJ1-2	ASSSGGPPYGYT
TRBV7-3	.	TRBJ2-3	ASSPGTPDTQY
TRBV2	.	TRBJ2-2	ASTPLASLNTGELF
TRBV27	TRBD2	TRBJ2-4	ASSQQGLGDAKNIQY
TRBV7-8	.	TRBJ2-7	ASSLEGPNYDQY
TRBV5-6	.	TRBJ2-7	ASSLGGSRVYEQY
TRBV13	TRBD1	TRBJ1-3	ASSSDNRGTVY